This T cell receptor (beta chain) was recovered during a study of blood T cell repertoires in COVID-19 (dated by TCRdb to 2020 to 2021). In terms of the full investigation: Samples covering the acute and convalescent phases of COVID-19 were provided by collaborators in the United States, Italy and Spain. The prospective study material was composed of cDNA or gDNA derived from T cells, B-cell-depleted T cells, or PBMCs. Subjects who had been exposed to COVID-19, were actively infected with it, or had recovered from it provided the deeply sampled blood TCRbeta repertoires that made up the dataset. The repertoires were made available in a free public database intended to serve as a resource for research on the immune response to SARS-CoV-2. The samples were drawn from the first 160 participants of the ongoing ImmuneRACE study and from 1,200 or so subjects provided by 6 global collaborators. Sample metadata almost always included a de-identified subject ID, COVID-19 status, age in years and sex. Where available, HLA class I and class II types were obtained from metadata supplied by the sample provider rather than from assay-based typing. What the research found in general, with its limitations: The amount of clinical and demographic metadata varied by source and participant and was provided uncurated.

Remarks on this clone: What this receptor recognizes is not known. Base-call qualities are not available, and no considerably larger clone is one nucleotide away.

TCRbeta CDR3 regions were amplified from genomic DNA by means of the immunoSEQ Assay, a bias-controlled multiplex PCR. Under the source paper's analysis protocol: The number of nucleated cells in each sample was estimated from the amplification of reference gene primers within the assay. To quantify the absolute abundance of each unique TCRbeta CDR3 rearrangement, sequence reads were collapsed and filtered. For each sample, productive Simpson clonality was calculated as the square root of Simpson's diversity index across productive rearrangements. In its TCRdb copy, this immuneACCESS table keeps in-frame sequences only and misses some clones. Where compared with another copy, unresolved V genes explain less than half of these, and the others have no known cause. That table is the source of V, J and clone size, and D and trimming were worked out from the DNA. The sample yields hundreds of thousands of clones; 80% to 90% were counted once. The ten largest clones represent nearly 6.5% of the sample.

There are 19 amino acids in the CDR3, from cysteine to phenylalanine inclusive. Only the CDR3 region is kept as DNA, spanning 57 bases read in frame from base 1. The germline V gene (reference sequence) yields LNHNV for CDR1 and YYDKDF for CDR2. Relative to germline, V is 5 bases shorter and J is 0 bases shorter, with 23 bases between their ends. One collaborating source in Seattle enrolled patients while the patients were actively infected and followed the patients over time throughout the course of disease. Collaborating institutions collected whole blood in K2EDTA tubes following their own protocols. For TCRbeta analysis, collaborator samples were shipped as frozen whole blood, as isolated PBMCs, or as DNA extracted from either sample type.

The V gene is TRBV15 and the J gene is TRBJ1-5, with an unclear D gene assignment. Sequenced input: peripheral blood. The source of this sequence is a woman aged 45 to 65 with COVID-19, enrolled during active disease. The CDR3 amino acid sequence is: CATSRLRPTATVSNQPQHF. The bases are TGTGCCACCAGCCGACTACGCCCGACTGCGACGGTTAGCAATCAGCCCCAGCATTTT. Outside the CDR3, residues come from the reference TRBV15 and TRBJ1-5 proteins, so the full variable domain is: DAMVIQNPRYQVTQFGKPVTLSCSQTLNHNVMYWYQQKSSQAPKLLFHYYDKDFNNEADTPDNFQSRRPNTSFCFLDIRSPGLGDTAMYLCATSRLRPTATVSNQPQHFGDGTRLSIL.